The 14 T cell receptor beta chains presented below share a single source sample, sequenced in a study of CD8+ T cells in alopecia areata. Reverse transcribed after extraction, RNA yielded cDNA as the sequencing template. Clones were read by immunoSEQ multiplex PCR, and TCRdb kept only the in-frame ones, dropping some. The table shows about 210,000 clones, with around 65% occurring only once. Treatment here: oral pan-JAK inhibitor, 5-10 mg twice daily. Source: CD4+ T cells sorted from blood, taken at week 4, from a patient treated with tofacitinib. The receptor set was obtained from a human donor with alopecia areata.

This clone was seen a few times. J is TRBJ2-5 and V is TRBV29-1; D is undetermined. Germline loops: CDR1 SQVTM, CDR2 ANQGSEA. There are 10 residues in the CDR3. The V and J ends lost 5 bases and 5 bases respectively, with 6 bases between them. The CDR3 loop reads CSVFIETQYF. The CDR3 DNA follows: TGCAGCGTTTTCATCGAGACCCAGTACTTC.

The gene calls are TRBV12-5 and TRBJ1-5, with 8 bases aligning to TRBD1. The CDR3 is made up of 16 amino acids. With V trimmed by 10 bases and J by 3 bases, 14 bases remained unmatched. CDR1 and CDR2 (germline): LGHNT, FRNRAP. The CDR3 is CATQARGQGINQPQHF. The CDR3 region has the DNA TGTGCTACCCAGGCCAGAGGACAGGGCATCAATCAGCCCCAGCATTTT.

DNA for the CDR3: TGTGCCAGCAGCCTAATGGGTGGCCAGGGGTCTGGGGCCAACGTCCTGACTTTC. Protein: CASSLMGGQGSGANVLTF. The chain links TRBV7-9 to TRBJ2-6, with D possibly TRBD1 on 6 matching bases. The V and J ends lost 5 bases and 1 base respectively, with 18 bases between them. From germline, CDR1 is SEHNR and CDR2 FQNEAQ (reference sequence). CDR3 length equals 18 residues.

V gene TRBV6-5 combines with J gene TRBJ2-2; no clear D gene. Trimming removed 7 bases from V and 3 bases from J, with 6 bases in between. The CDR3 runs 12 residues. The germline V gene encodes CDR1 MNHEY and CDR2 SVGAGI. CDR3 amino acids: CASTGDTGELFF. CDR3 nucleotides: TGTGCCAGCACCGGCGACACCGGGGAGCTGTTTTTT.

This sequence joins TRBV18 and TRBJ1-1, with 12 bases identical to TRBD1. The CDR3 spans 15 residues. After removal of 6 bases from V and 2 bases from J, the junction contained 4 bases not matched to a gene. Germline lookup yields CDR1 KGHSH and CDR2 LQKENI. The CDR3 DNA reads as TGTGCCAGCTCCGGGACAGGGGGCTACAACACTGAAGCTTTCTTT. Translation: CASSGTGGYNTEAFF.

V is TRBV7-2 and J is TRBJ1-3; 7 nucleotides line up with TRBD1. V gave up 4 bases and J gave up 2 bases; unmatched junction bases: 8. The CDR3 length is 16 residues. Germline lookup yields CDR1 SGHTA and CDR2 FQGNSA. The CDR3 sequence: CASSSFGTVPGNTIYF. In nucleotides, the CDR3 is TGTGCCAGCAGCTCTTTCGGGACAGTACCTGGAAACACCATATATTTT.

The gene calls are TRBV2 and TRBJ2-2; 7 bases agree with TRBD2. In germline, CDR1 is SNHLY, CDR2 FYNNEI. With 4 bases clipped from V and 1 base from J, the junction kept 3 bases outside the gene matches. This CDR3 region has 15 residues. The CDR3 here is CASSVGLRNTGELFF. The CDR3 bases are TGTGCCAGCAGTGTGGGACTAAGGAACACCGGGGAGCTGTTTTTT.

The V gene is TRBV15, the J gene TRBJ2-7, with D perhaps TRBD1 (6 bases). Trimming stripped 0 bases from V and 2 bases from J, with 11 bases between. Germline assignment: CDR1 LNHNV and CDR2 YYDKDF (reference sequence). The CDR3 runs to 15 residues. The CDR3 DNA follows: TGTGCCACCAGCAGAGAGGGCAGGGGAACCTACGAGCAGTACTTC. It is translated as CATSREGRGTYEQYF.

The chain is built from TRBV30 and TRBJ2-7, with no clear D. The CDR3 contains 15 residues. Deletions cut 1 base from V and 0 bases from J, with 13 bases between. From germline, CDR1 is GTSNPN and CDR2 SVGIG (reference sequence). The CDR3 region has the DNA TGTGCCTGGAGTGCTGGCGGTAAAGGCTCCTACGAGCAGTACTTC. Translation: CAWSAGGKGSYEQYF.

The chain uses TRBV6-1 and TRBJ2-7; 12 bases are a match to TRBD2. The CDR3 totals 15 residues. With V trimmed by 3 bases and J by 6 bases, 6 bases remained unmatched. Per germline, CDR1 MNHNS and CDR2 SASEGT. The CDR3 protein is CASSDLTSGGREQYF. For the CDR3, the DNA is TGTGCCAGCAGTGATTTGACTAGCGGGGGTCGCGAGCAGTACTTC.

The rearrangement joins TRBV11-3 to TRBJ1-1, with D possibly being TRBD1 (6 bases). The V end was cut by 0 bases, the J end by 6 bases, with 11 bases between. From germline, CDR1 is SGHNT and CDR2 YENEEA. The CDR3 has 14 residues. The CDR3 loop reads CASSLEYEGAEAFF. In DNA, the CDR3 is TGTGCCAGCAGCTTAGAATACGAGGGGGCTGAAGCTTTCTTT.

This clone has a handful of counts. J is TRBJ2-3 and V is TRBV7-2, with D possibly matching TRBD2 (6 bases). The CDR3 is 15 amino acids. The germline CDR1 and CDR2 sequences are SGHTA and FQGNSA. V was trimmed by 2 bases and J by 2 bases, leaving 11 bases between them. The CDR3 loop is CASSLLGTHTDTQYF. The CDR3 region has the DNA TGTGCCAGCAGCTTACTTGGGACTCACACAGATACGCAGTATTTT.

This rearrangement joins TRBV7-9 to TRBJ2-1; 8 bases line up with TRBD2. Per the germline V gene, CDR1 is SEHNR and CDR2 is FQNEAQ (reference sequence). With V trimmed by 3 bases and J by 4 bases, 5 bases remained unmatched. The CDR3 totals 15 residues. In nucleotides, the CDR3 is TGTGCCAGCAGCTTGGCGGGAGGATTTTACAATGAGCAGTTCTTC. Translating it yields CASSLAGGFYNEQFF.

V gene TRBV7-2 combines with J gene TRBJ1-5; 10 nucleotides line up with TRBD1. Germline trimming cut 3 bases from V and 8 bases from J; bases unmatched to any gene: 4. Germline lookup yields CDR1 SGHTA and CDR2 FQGNSA. This CDR3 region has 14 residues. The CDR3 loop is CASSFRDRGKPQHF. The CDR3 DNA sequence: TGTGCCAGCAGCTTCAGGGACAGGGGTAAGCCCCAGCATTTT.